The clone carrying this T cell receptor beta chain was seen only a few times. Antigen specificity is unknown. One end of the junction varies from germline; a read error may be responsible. Sample barcodes and UMIs were carried by the TCR alpha and TCR beta cDNA libraries that 5'RACE generated with constant-segment primers. TCRdb recomputed calls from the 5' RACE reads with MiXCR, one row per CDR3 protein. The sample lists 350,000 or so distinct CDR3 sequences; under 25% were seen once. The data were obtained in a study of T-cell memory formation after mild COVID-19. Study information: Largely donor-specific TCR clusters were found.

Germline-derived CDR1 and CDR2 are LGHDT and YNNKEL (reference sequence). This CDR3 has 13 residues. The study, taken as a whole, reports: Contracting CD8+ clones were enriched in EMRA, CD4+ mainly in CM and EM. Cross-reactive memory apparently joined, as some responding clones appeared in pre-infection memory.

Sequenced input: PBMCs or a T cell subset sorted from them (not recorded which). The receptor was derived from a man younger than 30 who had mild COVID-19 (a few samples of this study predate the infection). Cell type and time point are not known. The rearrangement links TRBV3-1 to TRBJ1-2; D remains unclear. CDR3 loop: CASSQDPKYGYTF. CDR3 nucleotide sequence: TGTGCCAGCAGCCAAGACCCTAAATATGGCTACACCTTC.